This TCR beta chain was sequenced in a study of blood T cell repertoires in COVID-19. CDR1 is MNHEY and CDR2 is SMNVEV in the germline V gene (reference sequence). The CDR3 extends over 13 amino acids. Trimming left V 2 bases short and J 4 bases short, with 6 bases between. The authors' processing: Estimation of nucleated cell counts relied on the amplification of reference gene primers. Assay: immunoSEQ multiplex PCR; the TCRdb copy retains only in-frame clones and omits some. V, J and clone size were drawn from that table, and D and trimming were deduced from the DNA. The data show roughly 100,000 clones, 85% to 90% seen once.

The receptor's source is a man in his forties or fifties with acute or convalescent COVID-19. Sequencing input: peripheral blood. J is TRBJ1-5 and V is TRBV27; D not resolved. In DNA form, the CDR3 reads TGTGCCAGCAGTTTAGGGCCTAATCAGCCCCAGCATTTT. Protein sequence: CASSLGPNQPQHF.